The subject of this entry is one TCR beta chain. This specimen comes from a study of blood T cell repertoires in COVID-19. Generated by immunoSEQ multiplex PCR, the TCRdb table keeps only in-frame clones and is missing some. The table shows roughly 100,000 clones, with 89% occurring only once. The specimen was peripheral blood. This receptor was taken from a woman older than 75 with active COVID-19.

CDR3 nucleotide sequence: TGCGCCAGCAGCCGTAACCGGGACAGTGGGAATCAGCCCCAGCATTTT. It specifies CASSRNRDSGNQPQHF. The chain couples TRBV4-1 to TRBJ1-5; 7 bases line up with TRBD1. The CDR3 runs 16 residues. Germline V gene sequence: CDR1 MGHRA, CDR2 YSYEKL. Trimming removed 4 bases from V and 4 bases from J; junction bases left unmatched: 10.